This T cell receptor beta chain was recorded in a study of T cells in Graves' hyperthyroidism and ophthalmopathy (dated by TCRdb to the late 2010s). As for the study more broadly: Peripheral blood samples were taken at the time of initial diagnosis, prior to any treatment. TCR V-J signatures able to tell the groups apart were searched for in a discovery cohort of around 95 patients, of whom about 40 had Graves' ophthalmopathy and 57 had stable Graves' hyperthyroidism. Prospective prediction of ophthalmopathy was tested in an independent validation cohort of fewer than 20 hyperthyroidism patients and some 17 patients who later progressed to ophthalmopathy. The roughly 94 discovery patients were randomly split 7:3 into training and test sets. Thyroid tissue and blood T-cell repertoires from more than five Graves' hyperthyroidism patients were also compared in the study. After blood sampling, hyperthyroidism patients were treated with methimazole at a starting dose of 30 mg daily, and ophthalmopathy patients were treated with high-dose intravenous methylprednisolone. TCR Vbeta CDR3 sequencing of around 130 peripheral blood samples (over 40 ophthalmopathy, under 80 hyperthyroidism and roughly 17 progressor patients) is reported in the paper.

Stable Graves' hyperthyroidism was defined as the absence of progression to ophthalmopathy over 18 months of follow-up. The hyperthyroidism patients were between 18 and 65 years old and newly diagnosed, with a disease duration of less than 2 months. The study excluded patients with uncontrolled infections, other autoimmune diseases, pregnancy or lactation. Diagnoses were established on the basis of clinical symptoms, serum thyroxine and TRAb, thyroid ultrasound, and orbital computed tomography. Ficoll-Paque density gradient centrifugation was used to isolate PBMCs from 8.5 to 10 ml of fresh peripheral blood. Total RNA was extracted with Trizol reagent, and quality was checked on an Agilent 2100 Bioanalyzer. TCR beta CDR3 regions were amplified from RNA transcripts. For the first round of RT-PCR on the TCR CDR3, the HTBI primer set was used together with the Qiagen OneStep RT-PCR kit. A second multiplex PCR round built the libraries, followed by size selection and purification. Libraries were sequenced paired-end with 100 bp reads on an Illumina HiSeq2000. On the study's bioinformatics: SOAPnuke was used to process the raw data, throwing out any read that contained adapters or uncalled bases, had a mean Phred below 15, or lacked an exact constant-primer or identifier match. High-quality paired reads were merged with COPE v1.2.5, and unique nucleotide sequences were defined as clonotypes. MiTCR v1.1 was used to align the clonotypes against IMGT TRBV, TRBD and TRBJ reference segments. The analysis included only V-J combinations with a frequency above 0.0001, which together covered around 99% of the repertoires. The TCS score was defined as F50 (clonal expansion) divided by E x V (chaos), with BLOSUM62-based TCRdist calculated between CDR3 peptides within each V-J. Welch's t-statistics and random forest reduced approximately 520 V-J features to 13, which were used in a naive Bayes classifier (R e1071). TCRdb trimmed the raw reads at Q25, called clones with MiXCR and kept productive beta chains. A single entry per CDR3 protein holds the most common genes and DNA from its merged rows. TCRdb, not the authors, supplied the V and J calls. In all, the sample holds more than 600,000 distinct CDR3 sequences, and roughly 15% of those were seen once. The ten largest clones add up to under 10% of the sample.

This clonotype was seen a handful of times. Its antigen is not yet known. One base away there is no much larger clone; base qualities are not given. General conclusions and limits of the study: In validation, progression to ophthalmopathy was predicted by the model with around 70% sensitivity and roughly 76% specificity, a median of about 6.8 months before onset. Most expanded thyroid clonotypes (frequency above 0.001) were also detected in blood, a finding suggesting that blood repertoires may reflect thyroid immune responses. Ophthalmopathy was separated from stable hyperthyroidism by a 13 V-J signature model, with approximately 89% sensitivity and 81% to 82% specificity obtained in cross-validation and 80%/75% obtained in testing. Sample size was not statistically predetermined, and investigators were not blinded to group allocation.

Sequences were obtained from blood. The source of this sequence is a man younger than 35 with Graves' hyperthyroidism.

The nucleotide sequence reads TGTGCCAGCCAGACGGAGAGCTATGGCTACACCTTC. Its translation reads: CASQTESYGYTF. Here the chain combines TRBV6-2 or TRBV6-3 and TRBJ1-2, with no reliable assignment of the D segment. The germline V gene gives CDR1 as MNHEY and CDR2 as SVGEGT. Including cysteine and phenylalanine, the CDR3 has 12 amino acids. Just CDR3 DNA is preserved here, 36 bases in frame from base 1. Deletion took 8 bases off V and 4 bases off J, with a span of 11 bases between the germline ends.